The text below deals with one T cell receptor (beta chain). Its antigen remains unidentified. No much larger clone exists at a distance of one base, and base qualities are not known. The immunoSEQ Assay, a bias-controlled multiplex PCR, was used to amplify TCRbeta CDR3 regions from genomic DNA. Per the original workflow: Nucleated cell counts per sample were estimated from amplification of reference gene primers within the assay. Sequence reads were collapsed and filtered to measure the absolute abundance of every unique TCRbeta CDR3 rearrangement. Productive Simpson clonality was computed per sample as the square root of Simpson's diversity index over productive rearrangements. The table comes from immuneACCESS by way of TCRdb, which keeps in-frame sequences with V and J called. Part of the clones is missing from these tables; in studies checked, under half for an unresolved V gene and the rest for unknown reasons. V and J calls and clone size are copied from that table; D and trimming were computed from the DNA. In this sample the table shows under 200,000 clones, around 83% of which occur a single time. The ten largest clones take up roughly 7% of the sample.

These data belong to a study of blood T cell repertoires in COVID-19 (dated by TCRdb to the early 2020s). Background on the whole study: Collaborator samples came from the United States, Italy and Spain and covered acute and convalescent phases of COVID-19. The material from the prospective study consisted of cDNA or gDNA derived from T cells, B-cell-depleted T cells, or PBMCs. Deeply sampled blood TCRbeta repertoires from subjects exposed to, actively infected with, or recovered from COVID-19 were included in the dataset. The repertoires were released in a freely available public database meant as a resource for research on the immune response to SARS-CoV-2. The samples were drawn from two sources: the first 160 participants of the ongoing ImmuneRACE study, and 1,254 subjects contributed by 6 global collaborators. A de-identified subject ID, COVID-19 status, age in years and sex were almost always included in the sample metadata. Where available, HLA class I and class II types were obtained from metadata supplied by the sample provider rather than from assay-based typing. Paper-wide results and their limitations: How much clinical and demographic metadata was included differed by source and by participant, and the metadata was provided uncurated.

The CDR3 holds 14 amino acids from the cysteine to the phenylalanine. The kept DNA is CDR3 alone, 42 bases in frame from the first base. Collaborating institutions collected whole blood in K2EDTA tubes following their own protocols. For TCRbeta analysis, collaborator samples were shipped as frozen whole blood, as isolated PBMCs, or as DNA extracted from either sample type. Material for sequencing was peripheral blood. This clonotype originated in a man aged 50 to 60 with active or convalescent COVID-19. The chain is encoded by TRBV1 joined to TRBJ2-5; TRBD2, the table's D call, was not compared with the DNA. TRBV1 is given as a pseudogene. This receptor carries the CDR3 CTSSHTLEIETQYF. The nucleotide sequence is given as TGCACCAGCAGCCACACCCTAGAAATAGAGACCCAGTACTTC.